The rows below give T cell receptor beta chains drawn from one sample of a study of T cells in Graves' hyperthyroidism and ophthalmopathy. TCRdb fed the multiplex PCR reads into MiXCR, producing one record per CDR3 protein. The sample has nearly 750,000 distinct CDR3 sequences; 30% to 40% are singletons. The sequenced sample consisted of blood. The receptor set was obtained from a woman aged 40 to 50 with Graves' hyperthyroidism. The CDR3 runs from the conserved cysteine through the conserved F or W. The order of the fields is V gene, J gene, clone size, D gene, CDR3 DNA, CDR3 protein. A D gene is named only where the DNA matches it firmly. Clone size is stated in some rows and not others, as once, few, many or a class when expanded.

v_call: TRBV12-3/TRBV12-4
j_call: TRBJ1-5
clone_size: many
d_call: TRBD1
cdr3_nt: TGTGCCAGCAGTTCGACAGGGGAAGGGACCCAGCATTTT
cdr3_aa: CASSSTGEGTQHF

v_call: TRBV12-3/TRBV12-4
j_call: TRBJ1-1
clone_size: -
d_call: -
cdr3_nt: TGTGCCAGCAGGTCGGGGGACACTGAAGCTTTCTTT
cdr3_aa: CASRSGDTEAFF

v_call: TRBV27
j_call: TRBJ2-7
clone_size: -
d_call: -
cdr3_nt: TGTGCCAGCAGTTTAGGAGGGGGAGCGGGCGAGCAGTACTTC
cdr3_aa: CASSLGGGAGEQYF

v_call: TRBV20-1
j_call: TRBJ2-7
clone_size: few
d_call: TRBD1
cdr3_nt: TGCAGTGCTAGAGATTGGGGACAGGGACAGGGTCGCTACGAGCAGTACTTC
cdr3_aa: CSARDWGQGQGRYEQYF

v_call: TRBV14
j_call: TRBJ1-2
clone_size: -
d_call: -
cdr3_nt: TGTGCCAGCAGCCAATTTTCCAGTCACTATGGCTACACCTTC
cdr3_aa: CASSQFSSHYGYTF

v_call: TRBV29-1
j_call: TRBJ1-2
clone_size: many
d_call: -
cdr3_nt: TGCAGCGTTGAAGCCAAGGGAATTCACTATGGCTACACCTTC
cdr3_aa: CSVEAKGIHYGYTF

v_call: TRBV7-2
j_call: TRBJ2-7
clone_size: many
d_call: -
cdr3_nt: TGTGCCAGCAGCTTAGCCCCGGGTTACTACGAGCAGTACTTC
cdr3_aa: CASSLAPGYYEQYF

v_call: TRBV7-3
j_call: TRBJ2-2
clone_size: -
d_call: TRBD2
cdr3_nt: TGTGCCAGCAGCTTCGGGCGGGAGGCCTCAGTAACCGGGGAGCTGTTTTTT
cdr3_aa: CASSFGREASVTGELFF

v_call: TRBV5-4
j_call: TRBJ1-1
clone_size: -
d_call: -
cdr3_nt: TGTGCCAGCAGCTCCAGGGGAGTGGGTGAAGCTCTCTTT
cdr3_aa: CASSSRGVGEALF

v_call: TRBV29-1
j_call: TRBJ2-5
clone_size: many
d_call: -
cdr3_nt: TGCAGCGTGGAAGGGGGGGGAGAGACCCAGTACTTC
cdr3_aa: CSVEGGGETQYF

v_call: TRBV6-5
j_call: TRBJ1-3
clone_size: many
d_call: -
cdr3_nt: TGTGCCAGCAGTTACGGGGGCCCTGGAAACACCATATATTTT
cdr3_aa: CASSYGGPGNTIYF

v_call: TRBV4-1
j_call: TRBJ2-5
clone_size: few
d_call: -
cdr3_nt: TGCGCCAGCAGCCAAGTTGCAGGGGAAGAGACCCAGTACTTC
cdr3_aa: CASSQVAGEETQYF

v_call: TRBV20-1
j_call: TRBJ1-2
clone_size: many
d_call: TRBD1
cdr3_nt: TGCAGTGCTGGACAGGGTAACTATGGCTACACCTTC
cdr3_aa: CSAGQGNYGYTF

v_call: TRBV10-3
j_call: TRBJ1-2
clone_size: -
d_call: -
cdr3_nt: TGTGCCATCAGTGAGGGGGAGAGGGACGGCTACACCTTC
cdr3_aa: CAISEGERDGYTF

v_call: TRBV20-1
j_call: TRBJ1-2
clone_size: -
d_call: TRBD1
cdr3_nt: TGCAGTGCCGGCCGAGGGACAGGGATGGGCGGCTACACCTTC
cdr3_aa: CSAGRGTGMGGYTF

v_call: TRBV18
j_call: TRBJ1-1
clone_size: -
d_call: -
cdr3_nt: TGTGCCAGCTCACCTGCTGCAGCGAGCACTGAAGCTTTCTTT
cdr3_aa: CASSPAAASTEAFF

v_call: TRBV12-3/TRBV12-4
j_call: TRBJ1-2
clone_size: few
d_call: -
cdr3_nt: TGTGCCAGCAGTCACCGGGGGGGTGCGGACTATGGCTACACCTTC
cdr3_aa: CASSHRGGADYGYTF

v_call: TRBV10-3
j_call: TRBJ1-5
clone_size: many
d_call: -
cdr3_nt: TGTGCCATCAGTGAGTCGATCCAGGGGCTGGGCAATCAGCCCCAGCATTTT
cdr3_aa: CAISESIQGLGNQPQHF

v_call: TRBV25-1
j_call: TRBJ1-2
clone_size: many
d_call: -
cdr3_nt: TGTGCCAGCAGCCCGGGGGAGCAAGGCTACACCTTC
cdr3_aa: CASSPGEQGYTF

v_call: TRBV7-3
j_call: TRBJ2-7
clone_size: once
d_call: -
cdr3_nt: TGTGCCTGTAACCAAGGGTCCTACGAGCAGTACTTC
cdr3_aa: CACNQGSYEQYF

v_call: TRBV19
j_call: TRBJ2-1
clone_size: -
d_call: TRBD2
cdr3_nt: TGTGCCAGTAGTATCGGGACTAGCGGGGGCAATGAGCAGTTCTTC
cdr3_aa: CASSIGTSGGNEQFF

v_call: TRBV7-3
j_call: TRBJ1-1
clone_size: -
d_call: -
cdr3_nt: TGTGCCAGCATCTTGCGGGTCTCTACTGAAGCTTTCTTT
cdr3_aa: CASILRVSTEAFF

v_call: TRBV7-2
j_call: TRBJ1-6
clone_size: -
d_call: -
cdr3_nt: TGTGCCAGCAGCCAATCTACCGGGACCGAGAGTTCACCCCTCCACTTT
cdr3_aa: CASSQSTGTESSPLHF

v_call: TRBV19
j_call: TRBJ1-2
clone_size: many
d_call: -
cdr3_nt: TGTGCCAGTACTACACCCCGGGAAGGCCGCTATGGCTACACCTTC
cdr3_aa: CASTTPREGRYGYTF

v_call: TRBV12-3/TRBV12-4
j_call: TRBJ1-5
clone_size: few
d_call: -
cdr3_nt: TGTGCCAGCAGTTTAGCGGCATGGGGGGGGCTGGGCCAGCCCCAGCATTTT
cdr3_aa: CASSLAAWGGLGQPQHF

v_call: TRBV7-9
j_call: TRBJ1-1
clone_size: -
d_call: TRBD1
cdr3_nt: TGTGCCAGCAGCCTACTGGGGACAGGGTCGACTGAAGCTTTCTTT
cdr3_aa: CASSLLGTGSTEAFF

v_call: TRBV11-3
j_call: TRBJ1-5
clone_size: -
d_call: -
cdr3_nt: TGTGCCAGCAGCCGTTCCGGGGGAGACAGTCTAAATAGCAATCAGCCCCAGCATTTT
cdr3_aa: CASSRSGGDSLNSNQPQHF

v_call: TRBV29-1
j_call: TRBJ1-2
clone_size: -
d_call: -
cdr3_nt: TGCAGCTTGGGGACGCCTGTCTATGGCTACACCTTC
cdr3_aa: CSLGTPVYGYTF

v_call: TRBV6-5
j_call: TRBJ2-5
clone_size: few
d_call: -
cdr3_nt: TGTGCCAGCAGTCGTTCCCCCCGCGGCGGGGCAGAGACCCAGTACTTC
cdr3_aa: CASSRSPRGGAETQYF

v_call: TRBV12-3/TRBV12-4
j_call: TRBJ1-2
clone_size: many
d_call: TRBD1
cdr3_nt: TGTGCCAGCAAAAGCAGGGGGGACTATGGCTACACCTTC
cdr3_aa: CASKSRGDYGYTF

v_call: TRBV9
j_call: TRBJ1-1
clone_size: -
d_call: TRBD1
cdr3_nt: TGTGCCAGCAGCGTGGGGACAGGGGGCCCGTTGGACACTGAAGCTTTCTTT
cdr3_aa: CASSVGTGGPLDTEAFF

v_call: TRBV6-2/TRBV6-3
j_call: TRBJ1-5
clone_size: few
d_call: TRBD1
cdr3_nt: TGTGCCAACAGTGACGGGACAGGAGATTATCAGCCCCAGCATTTT
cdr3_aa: CANSDGTGDYQPQHF

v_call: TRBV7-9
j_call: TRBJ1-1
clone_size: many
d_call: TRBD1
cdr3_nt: TGTGCCAGCAGCTCATTTACAGGGGGAAACACTGAAGCTTTCTTT
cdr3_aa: CASSSFTGGNTEAFF

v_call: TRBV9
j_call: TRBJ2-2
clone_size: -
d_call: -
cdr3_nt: TGTGCCAGCAGCGTAGGAGCGGAGGTCACCGGGGAGCTGTTTTTT
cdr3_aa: CASSVGAEVTGELFF

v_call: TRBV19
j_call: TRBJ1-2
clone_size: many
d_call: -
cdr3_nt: TGTGCCACTAGGGAGTGGGACATCGGTGGCTACACCTTC
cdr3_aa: CATREWDIGGYTF

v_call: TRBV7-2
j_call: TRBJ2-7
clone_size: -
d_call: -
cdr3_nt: TGCGCCAGCAGCCAAAAAGGGACTCCGATCTACGAGCAGTACTTC
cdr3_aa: CASSQKGTPIYEQYF

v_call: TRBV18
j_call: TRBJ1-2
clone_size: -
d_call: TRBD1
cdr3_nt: TGTGCCAGCTCACCTACGGACAGGTCATTCTATGGCTACACCTTC
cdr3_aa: CASSPTDRSFYGYTF

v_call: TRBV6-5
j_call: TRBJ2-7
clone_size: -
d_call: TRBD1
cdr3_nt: TGTGCCATCAGTTACTTTCGTCCAGCCCGGGACAGGCCCTACGAGCAGTACTTC
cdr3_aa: CAISYFRPARDRPYEQYF

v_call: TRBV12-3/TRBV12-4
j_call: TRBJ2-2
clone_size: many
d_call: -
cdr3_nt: TGTGCCAGCAGTTTTCGGGACGGGGAGCTGTTTTTT
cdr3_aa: CASSFRDGELFF

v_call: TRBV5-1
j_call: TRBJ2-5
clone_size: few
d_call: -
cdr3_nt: TGTGCCTGGAGTGGACCATTCGGGCAGCAAGAGACCCAGTACTTC
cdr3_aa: CAWSGPFGQQETQYF

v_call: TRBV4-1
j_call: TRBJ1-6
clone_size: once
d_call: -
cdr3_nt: TGCGCCAGCAGCCTAATACCGGGGTCGGATAATTCACCCCTCCACTTT
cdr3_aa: CASSLIPGSDNSPLHF

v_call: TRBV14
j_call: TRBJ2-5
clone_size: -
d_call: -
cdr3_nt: TGTGCCAGCAGCCTGACAGTACAAGAGACCCAGTGCTTC
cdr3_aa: CASSLTVQETQCF

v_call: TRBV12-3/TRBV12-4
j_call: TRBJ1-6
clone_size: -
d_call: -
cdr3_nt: TGTGCCAGCAGTTTAAGATGGATGTTTTCACCCCTCCACTTT
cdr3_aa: CASSLRWMFSPLHF

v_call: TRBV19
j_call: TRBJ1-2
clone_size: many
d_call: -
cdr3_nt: TGTGCCAGTAGTATCGCCACGAACTATGGCTACACCTTC
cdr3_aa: CASSIATNYGYTF

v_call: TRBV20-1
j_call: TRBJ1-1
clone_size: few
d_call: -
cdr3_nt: TGCAGTGCTAGGTGGCAGATCGACGCTGAAGCTTTCTTT
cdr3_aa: CSARWQIDAEAFF

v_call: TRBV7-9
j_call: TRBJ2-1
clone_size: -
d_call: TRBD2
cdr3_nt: TGTGCCAGCAGCGCCACTAGCGGGAGAAGTGAGCAGTTCTTC
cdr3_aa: CASSATSGRSEQFF